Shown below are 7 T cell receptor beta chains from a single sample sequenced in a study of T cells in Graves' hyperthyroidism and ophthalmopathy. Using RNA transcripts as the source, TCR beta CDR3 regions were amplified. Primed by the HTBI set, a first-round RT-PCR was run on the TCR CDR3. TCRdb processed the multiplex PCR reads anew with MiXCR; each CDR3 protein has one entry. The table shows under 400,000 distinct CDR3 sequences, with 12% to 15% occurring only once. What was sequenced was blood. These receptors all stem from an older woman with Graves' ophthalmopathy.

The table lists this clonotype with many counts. The CDR3 is CASSKPENEQFF. For the CDR3, the DNA is TGTGCCAGCAGCAAGCCTGAAAATGAGCAGTTCTTC. The chain uses TRBV4-2 and TRBJ2-1; D is ambiguous. This CDR3 has 12 amino acids. Germline V CDR1 and CDR2: LGHNA, YNFKEQ. The V gene lost 5 bases and the J gene lost 7 bases, with 9 bases spanning the gap.

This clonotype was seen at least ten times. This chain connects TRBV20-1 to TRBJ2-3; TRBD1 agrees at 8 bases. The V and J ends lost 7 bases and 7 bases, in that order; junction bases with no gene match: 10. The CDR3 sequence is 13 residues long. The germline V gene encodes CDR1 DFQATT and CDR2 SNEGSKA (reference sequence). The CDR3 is CSGRQGMTNTQYF. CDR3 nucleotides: TGCAGTGGCCGACAGGGGATGACAAATACGCAGTATTTT.

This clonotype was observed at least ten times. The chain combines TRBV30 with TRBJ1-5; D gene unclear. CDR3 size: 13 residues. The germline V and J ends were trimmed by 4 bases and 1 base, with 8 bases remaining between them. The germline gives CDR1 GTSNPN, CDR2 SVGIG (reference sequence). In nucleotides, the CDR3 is TGTGCCTGGAACGAATTGAGCAATCAGCCCCAGCATTTT. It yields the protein CAWNELSNQPQHF.

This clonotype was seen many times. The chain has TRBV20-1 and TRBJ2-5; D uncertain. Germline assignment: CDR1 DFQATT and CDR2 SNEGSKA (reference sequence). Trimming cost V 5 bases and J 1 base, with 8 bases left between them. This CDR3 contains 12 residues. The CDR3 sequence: CSAPWAQETQYF. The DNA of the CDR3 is TGCAGTGCTCCATGGGCCCAAGAGACCCAGTACTTC.

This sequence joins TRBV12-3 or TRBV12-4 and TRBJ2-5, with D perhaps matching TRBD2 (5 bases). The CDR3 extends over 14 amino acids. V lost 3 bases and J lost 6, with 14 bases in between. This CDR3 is CASSFSGTVKTQYF. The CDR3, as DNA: TGTGCCAGCAGTTTCAGCGGAACGGTAAAGACCCAGTACTTC.

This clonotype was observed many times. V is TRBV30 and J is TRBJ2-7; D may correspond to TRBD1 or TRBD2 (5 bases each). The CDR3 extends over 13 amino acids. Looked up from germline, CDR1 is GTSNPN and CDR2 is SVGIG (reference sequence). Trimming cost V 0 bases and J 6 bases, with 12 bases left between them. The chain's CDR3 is CAWSVGGQLEQYF. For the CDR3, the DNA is TGTGCCTGGAGTGTTGGGGGTCAGCTCGAGCAGTACTTC.

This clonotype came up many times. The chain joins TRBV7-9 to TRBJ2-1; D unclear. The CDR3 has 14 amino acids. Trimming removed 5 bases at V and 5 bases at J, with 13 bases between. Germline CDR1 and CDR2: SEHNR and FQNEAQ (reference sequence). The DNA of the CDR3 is TGTGCCAGCAGCCCCCCCCGAAACCACAATGAGCAGTTCTTC. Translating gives CASSPPRNHNEQFF.